This record concerns one TCR beta chain sequence. Its antigen is unknown. TCRdb independently ran MiXCR on the reads; one entry per CDR3 protein. Among 550,000 to 700,000 distinct CDR3 sequences listed, just under 40% were seen once. This specimen comes from a study of T cell repertoires in cytomegalovirus infection. At the level of the study: Newly reported HLA-C-restricted and thoroughly characterized HLA-B-restricted CMV epitopes were employed. Carrying CMV and the relevant HLA type showed in public TCR beta signatures.

The ends were cut back, 3 bases at V and 10 bases at J, with 25 bases in the middle. The CDR3 has 18 residues. Germline assignment: CDR1 SGHVS and CDR2 FQNEAQ. General study results and limits: CMV carriers having the relevant HLA were flagged by cumulative public TCR beta family frequency. Ex vivo responses were dominated by HLA-C-restricted CMV-specific TCR beta clonotypes.

The sample in question was cultured PBMCs, obtained from culture after CMV antigen stimulation. This sequence was found in a human donor in good health (CMV status not recorded). Some clones in this sample may be carry-over from other donors' samples. The rearrangement uses TRBV7-8 and TRBJ1-6, with D perhaps TRBD1 (5 bases). CDR3 in amino acids: CASSFLFLSGLGPSPLHF. CDR3 bases: TGTGCCAGCAGCTTTCTGTTTCTCTCGGGGTTGGGGCCATCACCCCTCCACTTT.